A selection of T cell receptor beta chains follows, all from one sample in a study of cytomegalovirus exposure and HLA in healthy donors. Method: immunoSEQ multiplex PCR; TCRdb's copy keeps in-frame clones and lacks some. The sample records just under 95,000 clones, roughly 86% being singletons. Sequencing input: PBMCs. These receptors came from a woman aged 18 to 35 in good health and CMV-seropositive. Both conserved end residues are part of each CDR3. A D gene is named only where the DNA matches it firmly. Clone size appears in some rows only: once, few, many, or a class for an expanded clone.

CDR3 DNA | CDR3 protein | clone size | J gene | V gene | D gene
TGTGCCAGCAGCTTAGAGCAGCGGGGCGAGCAGTACTTC | CASSLEQRGEQYF | NA | TRBJ2-7 | TRBV7-2 | TRBD2
TGTGCCAGCAGTGATCGGGGAATAGGGGGCTACACCTTC | CASSDRGIGGYTF | NA | TRBJ1-2 | TRBV6-1 | NA
TGTGCCAGCAGCCCCTCTAGCGGGGGTTCTTACAATGAGCAGTTCTTC | CASSPSSGGSYNEQFF | few | TRBJ2-1 | TRBV7-3 | TRBD2
TGTGCCAGCAGCAATCTAATAGTGCGGGGCTCTGCGAACACCGGGGAGCTGTTTTTT | CASSNLIVRGSANTGELFF | NA | TRBJ2-2 | TRBV7-8 | NA
TGTGCCAGCAGCAGCAGGGGACAGGCCTACTACGAGCAGTACTTC | CASSSRGQAYYEQYF | few | TRBJ2-7 | TRBV21-1 | NA
TGTGCCAGCAGTGCCACCTCGCGGGGGGCGTTTTACGAGCAGTACTTC | CASSATSRGAFYEQYF | NA | TRBJ2-7 | TRBV6-1 | TRBD2
TGTGCCTGGAGTGAAGGACTAGCGGGACTCACAGATACGCAGTATTTT | CAWSEGLAGLTDTQYF | NA | TRBJ2-3 | TRBV30 | TRBD2
TGCGCCAGCAGCTGGACAGGGGCGGACACTGAAGCTTTCTTT | CASSWTGADTEAFF | NA | TRBJ1-1 | TRBV5-1 | TRBD1
TGTGCCAGCTCACCAGACAGGGGGATGAACACTGAAGCTTTCTTT | CASSPDRGMNTEAFF | NA | TRBJ1-1 | TRBV18 | TRBD1
TGCGCCAGCAGTACTCGGGGGAACACTGAAGCTTTCTTT | CASSTRGNTEAFF | few | TRBJ1-1 | TRBV5-1 | NA
TGTGCCAGCAGGAAAGGGGTAGTCAGAGACTATGGCTACACCTTC | CASRKGVVRDYGYTF | once | TRBJ1-2 | TRBV6-5 | NA